This T cell receptor (beta chain) was sequenced in a study of technical replicates of blood from a few donors. Clones were read by immunoSEQ multiplex PCR, and TCRdb kept only the in-frame ones, dropping some. Of 50,000 or so clones in the sample, approximately 90% were seen once. This clone was counted between two and nine times. Sequencing was carried out using PBMCs. This clonotype was sampled from a human donor in good health. Some clones in this sample may be carry-over from other donors' samples.

The CDR3 is CASSILGGGNTEAFF. DNA of the CDR3: TGTGCCAGTAGTATTCTTGGGGGAGGGAACACTGAAGCTTTCTTT. The J gene is TRBJ1-1, the V gene TRBV19, with a possible D match to TRBD1 (5 bases). There are 15 residues in the CDR3. Per germline, CDR1 LNHDA and CDR2 SQIVND (reference sequence). V dropped 3 bases and J dropped 1 base, with 12 bases sitting between them.